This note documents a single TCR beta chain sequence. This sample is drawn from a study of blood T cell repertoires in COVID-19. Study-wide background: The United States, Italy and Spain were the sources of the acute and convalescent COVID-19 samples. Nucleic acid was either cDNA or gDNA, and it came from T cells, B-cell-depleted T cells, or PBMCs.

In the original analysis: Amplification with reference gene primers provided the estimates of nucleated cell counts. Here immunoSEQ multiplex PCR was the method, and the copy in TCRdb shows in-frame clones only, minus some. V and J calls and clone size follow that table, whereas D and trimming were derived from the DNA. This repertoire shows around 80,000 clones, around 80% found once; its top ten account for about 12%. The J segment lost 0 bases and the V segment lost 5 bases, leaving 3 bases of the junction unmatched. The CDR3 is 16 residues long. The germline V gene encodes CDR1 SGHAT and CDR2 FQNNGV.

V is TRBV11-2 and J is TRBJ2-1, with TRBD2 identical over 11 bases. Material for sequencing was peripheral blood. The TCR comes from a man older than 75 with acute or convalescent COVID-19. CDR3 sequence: CASSPLAGGSYNEQFF. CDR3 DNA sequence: TGTGCCAGCAGCCCTCTAGCGGGGGGCTCCTACAATGAGCAGTTCTTC.